The T cell receptor beta chain described here comes from a study of beta chain features in type 1 diabetes. The investigators reverse transcribed all of the isolated RNA, so they sequenced expressed TCRB transcripts. The assay was immunoSEQ multiplex PCR, and TCRdb's table has in-frame clones only and misses some. Among some 230,000 clones, over 9.5% were seen once, and the ten largest hold just under 0.035%. Germline CDR1 reads SGHTA; CDR2 reads FQGNSA. The CDR3 has 16 residues. Trimming cost V 5 bases and J 2 bases; bases outside gene matches: 9. This clone was detected a few times. This TCR was sampled from a young woman in good health. The sequenced material came from naive CD4+ T cells from blood. This rearrangement joins TRBV7-2 to TRBJ2-7; TRBD2 matches 10 bases. This chain's CDR3 is CASSPGPAGGAYEQYF. The CDR3 nucleotides read TGTGCCAGCAGCCCAGGCCCAGCGGGAGGGGCCTACGAGCAGTACTTC.